This TCR beta chain was observed in a study of OX40 agonist ivuxolimab in advanced cancers. The method was immunoSEQ multiplex PCR; TCRdb's version includes in-frame clones alone and lacks a portion of them. The sample carries 67,000 or so clones, 80% to 90% recorded once. Trimming removed 0 bases from V and 11 bases from J, with 10 bases in between. Germline V lookup: CDR1 LGHNA, CDR2 YNFKEQ. The CDR3 covers 12 residues. The sequencing used CD4+ or CD8+ T cells sorted from blood, collected in a trial of the OX40 agonist ivuxolimab. The sequence was obtained from an adult with an advanced solid tumor such as melanoma, head and neck, liver or kidney cancer. The chain links TRBV4-2 to TRBJ1-1; D call uncertain. The CDR3 bases are TGTGCCAGCAGCCAAGAAGGGTTGGAGGCTTTCTTT. It yields the protein CASSQEGLEAFF.